The present T cell receptor (beta chain) was sequenced within a study of PD-L1 blockade in urothelial cancer. The wider study: Timepoints chosen for blood analysis were 3 weeks (second dose) and 6 weeks after treatment start.

This clone was seen more than once but under ten times. Method: immunoSEQ multiplex PCR; TCRdb's copy keeps in-frame clones and lacks some. Of tens of thousands of clones listed, around 83% are singletons. This TCR was sampled from a man aged 50-59 years with urothelial cancer. This sample comprised PBMCs, obtained around atezolizumab (anti-PD-L1) treatment.

The CDR3 DNA reads as TGTGCCTCTGGAGGACTAGCCAAAAACATTCAGTACTTC. This translates into CASGGLAKNIQYF. The V call is TRBV30, the J call TRBJ2-4; D is possibly TRBD2 (5 bases). The germline CDR1 and CDR2 sequences are GTSNPN and SVGIG (reference sequence). The V gene lost 7 bases and the J gene lost 0 bases, with 10 bases spanning the gap. The CDR3 length is 13 residues.